This TCR beta chain originates from a study of T-cell reconstitution after alpha-beta-depleted transplantation in children. Notes on this clonotype: Its antigen is as yet unknown.

Study results and limitations: Diversity and T-cell counts at one year after transplant derived mostly from new T cells. Recipient T cells and thymic progenitors that survived were the source of the high TCRbeta diversity seen at day 60 in some patients.

Library preparation (for TCRbeta) was performed with unique molecular identifiers. TCRdb passed the PCR reads through MiXCR, listing each CDR3 protein once. The table lists some 110,000 distinct CDR3 sequences, about 9.4% of them singletons. The sequencing used PBMCs, collected before TCRalphabeta/CD19-depleted stem cell transplant. This receptor was identified in a boy younger than 10 with acute lymphoblastic leukemia, due to receive a stem cell transplant.

The CDR3 reads CASRGTEGNEQFF. In DNA form, the CDR3 reads TGCGCCAGCAGGGGGACCGAAGGGAATGAGCAGTTCTTC. V and J are TRBV5-1 and TRBJ2-1; D is tentatively TRBD1 or TRBD2 (5 bases each). Trimming removed 5 bases from V and 7 bases from J, with 13 bases in between. The CDR3 runs to 13 residues. CDR1 and CDR2 (germline): SGHRS, YFSETQ.